This TCR beta chain appears in the sequencing data of a study of patients and donors after allogeneic stem cell transplantation. In TCRdb, the RT-PCR reads were re-called with MiXCR into one record per CDR3 protein. The data contain roughly 190,000 distinct CDR3 sequences, about 40% of them seen just once; the ten biggest clones take up about 33%. The material sequenced was blood, either unsorted or a sorted T cell fraction (not recorded which). The sequence was obtained from a human donor who was either an allogeneic HSCT recipient or a stem cell or donor lymphocyte infusion donor (not recorded which). It is not recorded whose cells these are; they may come from a transplant donor.

This chain's CDR3 is CSVEGQGLETQYF. CDR3 sequence (DNA): TGCAGCGTTGAAGGCCAGGGCTTGGAGACCCAGTACTTC. The J gene is TRBJ2-5, the V gene TRBV29-1, with D perhaps TRBD1 (5 bases). The germline V gene encodes CDR1 SQVTM and CDR2 ANQGSEA. This CDR3 is 13 amino acids long. V was trimmed by 1 base and J by 5 bases, leaving 11 bases between them. The entire variable domain, with the rest obtained from reference TRBV29-1 and TRBJ2-5, is as follows: SAVISQKPSRDICQRGTSLTIQCQVDSQVTMMFWYRQQPGQSLTLIATANQGSEATYESGFVIDKFPISRPNLTFSTLTVSNMSPEDSSIYLCSVEGQGLETQYFGPGTRLLVL.